Below, 12 T cell receptor beta chains from the same sample are listed, as sequenced in a study of blood T cell repertoires in COVID-19. Sequencing used immunoSEQ multiplex PCR; TCRdb keeps in-frame clones, though not all of them. The sample shows some 350,000 clones, roughly nine tenths of them seen only once. Sequencing was done on a sample of PBMCs or T cells enriched from blood (not recorded which). Every receptor here comes from a man between 18 and 29 years old who had recovered from COVID-19.

This chain links TRBV24-1 with TRBJ1-4; D may be TRBD1 (5 bases). This CDR3 has 17 amino acids. Germline CDR1 and CDR2: KGHDR and SFDVKD. Trimming took off 4 bases at V and 8 bases at J, with 22 bases between the two ends. The CDR3 region has the DNA TGTGCCACCAGTGACGCGGGCGTGGGAGGGGCGCAGGAAAAACTGTTTTTT. Translation: CATSDAGVGGAQEKLFF.

V gene TRBV6-2 or TRBV6-3 combines with J gene TRBJ1-2; the D gene is possibly TRBD1 (5 bases). CDR3 size: 16 residues. The germline V gene encodes CDR1 MNHEY and CDR2 SVGEGT. Trimming left V 6 bases short and J 2 bases short, with 19 bases between. The CDR3 nucleotides read TGTGCCAGCAGCTCGAACACAGGAATCCGAAACTATGGCTACACCTTC. It is translated as CASSSNTGIRNYGYTF.

The rearrangement joins TRBV5-1 to TRBJ2-7, with D possibly being TRBD1 (5 bases). The germline V and J ends were trimmed by 2 bases and 5 bases, with 14 bases remaining between them. Germline CDR1 is SGHRS and CDR2 is YFSETQ. The CDR3 length is 14 residues. CDR3 sequence reads: CASSFQGLRDEQYF. DNA for the CDR3: TGCGCCAGCAGCTTCCAGGGTCTTCGGGACGAGCAGTACTTC.

DNA for the CDR3: TGTGCCAGCAGTGGGTGGGCAGGGGGCAGTCAGCCCCAGCATTTT. Its protein is CASSGWAGGSQPQHF. V and J are TRBV2 and TRBJ1-5, with 8 nucleotides matching TRBD1. This CDR3 spans 15 amino acids. Trimming at V came to 4 bases and at J to 6 bases, leaving 8 bases not matched to a gene. Germline V gene data show CDR1 as SNHLY and CDR2 as FYNNEI.

V usage is TRBV19 and J usage is TRBJ2-1, with D perhaps TRBD2 (5 bases). The CDR3 runs 15 residues. Germline V gene data show CDR1 as LNHDA and CDR2 as SQIVND (reference sequence). V was shortened by 4 bases and J by 6 bases, with 16 bases between the two germline ends. The CDR3 protein is CASSRLALPVNEQFF. The CDR3 DNA reads TGTGCCAGTAGTAGGCTAGCCCTCCCGGTCAATGAGCAGTTCTTC.

This clone was detected ten times or more. The CDR3 coding sequence is TGTGCCAGCAGCTTTGTCGGCGGACACGGTACGGAGCAGTACTTC. Its protein is CASSFVGGHGTEQYF. The chain employs TRBV7-2 and TRBJ2-7, with D maybe TRBD1 (5 bases). The CDR3 covers 15 residues. Germline assignment: CDR1 SGHTA and CDR2 FQGNSA. With 3 bases removed from V and 7 bases from J, the gap between germline ends came to 19 bases.

This clone was counted between two and nine times. V usage is TRBV19 and J usage is TRBJ2-1, with D perhaps TRBD2 (5 bases). Germline CDR1 reads LNHDA; CDR2 reads SQIVND (reference sequence). The CDR3 has 14 amino acids. Trimming took off 3 bases at V and 7 bases at J, with 13 bases between the two ends. This chain's CDR3 is CASSIGGVGNEQFF. The CDR3 DNA sequence: TGTGCCAGTAGTATCGGAGGAGTTGGTAATGAGCAGTTCTTC. The full variable domain, with the rest looked up from reference TRBV19 and TRBJ2-1, is DGGITQSPKYLFRKEGQNVTLSCEQNLNHDAMYWYRQDPGQGLRLIYYSQIVNDFQKGDIAEGYSVSREKKESFPLTVTSAQKNPTAFYLCASSIGGVGNEQFFGPGTRLTVL.

V and J are TRBV4-1 and TRBJ2-3, with 8 nucleotides matching TRBD2. The V gene end was trimmed by 0 bases and the J gene end by 3 bases; junction bases not matched to a gene: 5. The CDR3 consists of 16 residues. Looked up from germline, CDR1 is MGHRA and CDR2 is YSYEKL. The CDR3 nucleotides are TGCGCCAGCAGCCAAGATAGAAGCGGGAGAACAGATACGCAGTATTTT. Encoded protein: CASSQDRSGRTDTQYF.

This clone appeared once. V usage is TRBV30 and J usage is TRBJ1-4, with 9 bases aligning to TRBD1. The CDR3 length is 13 residues. V was clipped by 1 base and J by 6 bases; unmatched bases: 0. Looked up from germline, CDR1 is GTSNPN and CDR2 is SVGIG (reference sequence). The DNA for the CDR3 is TGTGCCTGGAGTGGGACAGGGGATGAAAAACTGTTTTTT. As protein: CAWSGTGDEKLFF.

The CDR3 region has the DNA TGCAGCGTTGAATTTGGGGGACTAGCGGGAGTCGGGACCGGGGAGCTGTTTTTT. Translated, it gives CSVEFGGLAGVGTGELFF. This sequence joins TRBV29-1 and TRBJ2-2; TRBD2 matches at 14 bases. Germline loops: CDR1 SQVTM, CDR2 ANQGSEA. V was clipped by 2 bases and J by 5 bases; unmatched bases: 10. This CDR3 contains 18 residues.

Details on this clone: The sample holds other DNA sequences that translate to the same CDR3. V is TRBV5-1 and J is TRBJ2-1, with 7 bases aligning to TRBD1. Unmatched junction bases numbered 2, after V lost 4 bases and J lost 7 bases. CDR1 and CDR2 (germline): SGHRS, YFSETQ. This CDR3 region has 12 residues. The CDR3 DNA reads as TGCGCCAGCAGCCTGACAGGGAATGAGCAGTTCTTC. Amino acid sequence: CASSLTGNEQFF.

The chain uses TRBV7-9 and TRBJ2-2; 11 bases align to TRBD1. Losses at the gene ends were 4 bases for V and 4 bases for J; bases not matched to a gene: 8. CDR3 length: 17 residues. Germline values: CDR1 SEHNR, CDR2 FQNEAQ (reference sequence). The CDR3 coding sequence is TGTGCCAGCAGCTCCCGGGACAGGGGGTATGCCACCGGGGAGCTGTTTTTT. Translating gives CASSSRDRGYATGELFF.